The source of this TCR beta chain is a study of Ad26.COV2.S vaccination and SARS-CoV-2 variants. Data came from immunoSEQ multiplex PCR; TCRdb stores just in-frame clones and leaves some out. Here the sample spans 400,000 to 450,000 clones, roughly 90% being singletons. As to treatment: roughly 20 received Ad26.COV2.S at low or high dose, single or two shots; about 5 received placebo; per-sample allocation not given. After the first vaccine or placebo injection, samples were drawn on day 63. The TCR sequence derives from a person aged 18 to 65 who received the Ad26.COV2.S COVID-19 vaccine or a placebo. The sequencing used peripheral blood, collected in a trial of Ad26.COV2.S vaccine versus placebo.

The CDR3 reads CASSPRASRSEQYF. DNA of the CDR3: TGTGCCAGCAGTCCCCGGGCCTCCCGGAGCGAGCAGTACTTC. The chain couples TRBV6-2 or TRBV6-3 to TRBJ2-7; D ambiguous. V was shortened by 5 bases and J by 6 bases, with 17 bases between the two germline ends. CDR1 and CDR2 (germline): MNHEY, SVGEGT. This CDR3 is 14 amino acids long.